These 14 T cell receptor beta chains originate from one sample sequenced in a study of T cell responses to AZD1222 COVID-19 vaccine. This table comes from immunoSEQ multiplex PCR, and its TCRdb copy is limited to in-frame clones, with some not included. The sample lists over 95,000 clones; about 86% were seen once. This material consisted of peripheral blood, taken on day 0 of AZD1222 vaccination. These receptors were taken from an adult in good health.

The chain links TRBV4-3 to TRBJ2-4; TRBD1 agrees at 7 bases. The V gene end was trimmed by 2 bases and the J gene end by 1 base; junction bases not matched to a gene: 2. This CDR3 has 15 residues. Germline V gives CDR1 LGHNA, CDR2 YSLEER. The CDR3 nucleotides read TGCGCCAGCAGCCAAACGGACAGGGCCAAAAACATTCAGTACTTC. Its protein product is CASSQTDRAKNIQYF.

This clone was detected only a few times. V gene TRBV19 combines with J gene TRBJ2-1; 13 bases are shared with TRBD2. Trimming removed 6 bases from V and 5 bases from J; junction bases left unmatched: 10. The length of the CDR3 is 17 residues. The germline CDR1 and CDR2 sequences are LNHDA and SQIVND (reference sequence). The CDR3 sequence: CASSHTSGREFHNEQFF. The CDR3 DNA follows: TGTGCCAGTAGCCATACTAGCGGGAGGGAATTCCACAATGAGCAGTTCTTC.

The chain uses TRBV2 and TRBJ1-2; TRBD1 agrees at 10 bases. Germline lookup yields CDR1 SNHLY and CDR2 FYNNEI. The CDR3 consists of 14 residues. After removal of 7 bases from V and 2 bases from J, the junction contained 4 bases not matched to a gene. The CDR3 region is CASILGQGNYGYTF. CDR3 nucleotides: TGTGCCAGCATATTGGGACAGGGGAACTATGGCTACACCTTC.

V gene TRBV18 combines with J gene TRBJ2-6; TRBD1 might be the D (5 bases). The V end was cut by 5 bases, the J end by 4 bases, with 18 bases between. Germline lookup yields CDR1 KGHSH and CDR2 LQKENI. The CDR3 spans 17 residues. The CDR3 DNA follows: TGTGCCAGCTCATCGCAGACAGTTGGTACGGGGGCCAACGTCCTGACTTTC. It is translated as CASSSQTVGTGANVLTF. The full variable domain, rest sourced from reference TRBV18 and TRBJ2-6, is NAGVMQNPRHLVRRRGQEARLRCSPMKGHSHVYWYRQLPEEGLKFMVYLQKENIIDESGMPKERFSAEFPKEGPSILRIQQVVRGDSAAYFCASSSQTVGTGANVLTFGAGSRLTVL.

The CDR3 region is CASSRFQGSESQYF. In nucleotides, the CDR3 is TGTGCCAGCAGCCGCTTCCAGGGTAGTGAGTCCCAGTACTTC. The chain couples TRBV7-2 to TRBJ2-5; a weak D match, TRBD1 (5 bases). The CDR3 has 14 amino acids. Germline CDR1 SGHTA, CDR2 FQGNSA. Trimming took off 5 bases at V and 9 bases at J, with 19 bases between the two ends. The full variable domain, in which reference TRBV7-2 and TRBJ2-5 provide the parts outside the CDR3, is GAGVSQSPSNKVTEKGKDVELRCDPISGHTALYWYRQSLGQGLEFLIYFQGNSAPDKSGLPSDRFSAERTGGSVSTLTIQRTQQEDSAVYLCASSRFQGSESQYFGPGTRLLVL.

The chain is built from TRBV28 and TRBJ1-1; TRBD1 is a possible D gene (5 bases). CDR3 length equals 15 residues. V lost 3 bases and J lost 6, with 17 bases in between. CDR1 is MDHEN and CDR2 is SYDVKM in the germline V gene. Here the CDR3 DNA reads TGTGCCAGCAGTTTCTCTCAGGGTGGCGGGGCTGAAGCTTTCTTT. Amino acid sequence: CASSFSQGGGAEAFF.

The rearrangement uses TRBV7-3 and TRBJ2-3; D is unresolved. This CDR3 has 15 residues. V was trimmed by 1 base and J by 0 bases, leaving 8 bases between them. The germline gives CDR1 SGHTA, CDR2 FQGTGA. CDR3 in amino acids: CASSLISGSTDTQYF. In DNA, the CDR3 is TGTGCCAGCAGCTTAATAAGTGGGAGCACAGATACGCAGTATTTT.

This rearrangement joins TRBV18 to TRBJ2-2; D ambiguous. Germline CDR1 KGHSH, CDR2 LQKENI. The CDR3 has 12 amino acids. V lost 3 bases to trimming and J lost 5 bases, with 4 bases between them. CDR3 amino acids: CASSPVTGELFF. In nucleotides, the CDR3 is TGTGCCAGCTCACCGGTAACCGGGGAGCTGTTTTTT.

The table lists this clone with a few counts. The rearrangement joins TRBV4-2 to TRBJ2-1; 9 bases map to TRBD1. The CDR3 spans 17 residues. Germline values: CDR1 LGHNA, CDR2 YNFKEQ. The junction had 14 bases not matched to a gene; V was cut back by 3 bases and J by 8 bases. The CDR3 loop is CASSHEGGGGQGDEQFF. The CDR3 DNA follows: TGTGCCAGCAGCCATGAGGGCGGCGGGGGACAGGGTGATGAGCAGTTCTTC.

The chain is built from TRBV28 and TRBJ1-6; no clear D gene. The CDR3 spans 12 residues. Germline loops: CDR1 MDHEN, CDR2 SYDVKM. Trimming took off 5 bases at V and 10 bases at J, with 9 bases between the two ends. CDR3 DNA: TGTGCCAGCAGTCGTGGAGGATCACCCCTCCACTTT. This gives the protein CASSRGGSPLHF.

V and J are TRBV6-5 and TRBJ1-1; 12 nucleotides line up with TRBD1. Germline V gene lookup returns CDR1 MNHEY and CDR2 SVGAGI. The CDR3 extends over 15 amino acids. J was trimmed by 10 bases and V by 6 bases; bases with no gene match: 12. CDR3 DNA sequence: TGTGCCAGCAGAAGGGCGGGACAGGGGGCTTCTGGAGCTTTCTTT. Translating gives CASRRAGQGASGAFF.

This chain joins TRBV5-4 and TRBJ1-3; D gene uncertain. The CDR3 totals 16 residues. The V gene's germline CDR1 is SGHNT and CDR2 YYREEE (reference sequence). V lost 1 base, J lost 4 bases, and 15 bases lay in between. CDR3 protein: CASSLYGVRHGNTIYF. CDR3 in DNA: TGTGCCAGCAGCTTGTACGGGGTCCGTCACGGAAACACCATATATTTT.

V usage is TRBV6-5 and J usage is TRBJ1-5, with D tentatively TRBD1 (5 bases). This CDR3 has 14 amino acids. Looked up from germline, CDR1 is MNHEY and CDR2 is SVGAGI. V was shortened by 5 bases and J by 2 bases, with 10 bases between the two germline ends. CDR3 bases: TGTGCCAGCAGTCTGCTGGGGGGCAATCAGCCCCAGCATTTT. It is translated as CASSLLGGNQPQHF.

This chain connects TRBV14 to TRBJ2-1, with 8 nucleotides matching TRBD2. Trimming removed 4 bases from V and 5 bases from J; junction bases left unmatched: 7. The CDR3 contains 15 residues. The germline V gene has CDR1 SGHDN and CDR2 FVKESK. CDR3 region: CASSPMGLGNNEQFF. CDR3 coding DNA: TGTGCCAGCAGCCCTATGGGACTAGGCAACAATGAGCAGTTCTTC.